This entry lists 19 T cell receptor beta chains sequenced from one sample in a study of blood T cells in healthy people across ages. A second PCR, run for roughly 7 to 12 cycles, used a sample-barcoded 5' primer plus a J-beta primer mix. TCRdb re-called the 5' RACE reads with MiXCR, one entry per CDR3 protein. The sample carries about 1.1 million distinct CDR3 sequences, around two fifths recorded once. Sequencing input: blood. Receptor source: a man aged 18 to 29 in good health.

This chain connects TRBV7-9 to TRBJ2-3, with D hard to call. The CDR3 is 13 residues long. Deletions cut 5 bases from V and 2 bases from J, with 8 bases between. From germline, CDR1 is SEHNR and CDR2 FQNEAQ (reference sequence). The CDR3 nucleotides are TGTGCCAGCAGCGGAGAGAACACAGATACGCAGTATTTT. Amino acid sequence: CASSGENTDTQYF.

This clonotype was counted only a few times. The chain uses TRBV9 and TRBJ1-2; weak D call: TRBD1 (6 bases). With 5 bases removed from V and 3 bases from J, the gap between germline ends came to 14 bases. This CDR3 has 14 amino acids. The germline V gene has CDR1 SGDLS and CDR2 YYNGEE. CDR3 in DNA: TGTGCCAGCAGGCATGACAGGTCCGACTATGGCTACACCTTC. As protein: CASRHDRSDYGYTF.

This rearrangement joins TRBV20-1 to TRBJ1-1; TRBD1 aligns across 9 bases. The CDR3 consists of 13 residues. Germline lookup yields CDR1 DFQATT and CDR2 SNEGSKA (reference sequence). Trimming cost V 6 bases and J 2 bases; bases outside gene matches: 4. CDR3 region: CSATTGGNTEAFF. Here the CDR3 DNA reads TGCAGTGCCACCACAGGGGGCAACACTGAAGCTTTCTTT.

This clonotype was counted between two and nine times. The V call is TRBV4-3, the J call TRBJ1-1; a weak D match, TRBD1 (5 bases). The CDR3 is 16 amino acids. Trimming left V 0 bases short and J 1 base short, with 12 bases between. Germline CDR1 LGHNA, CDR2 YSLEER. In DNA, the CDR3 is TGCGCCAGCAGCCAAGATCGGGGACGGCAGAACACTGAAGCTTTCTTT. This gives the protein CASSQDRGRQNTEAFF.

This clonotype was observed a few times. The V call is TRBV3-1, the J call TRBJ2-1, with 7 bases fitting TRBD2. The CDR3 length is 18 residues. Germline CDR1 LGHDT, CDR2 YNNKEL (reference sequence). V lost 1 base, J lost 0 bases, and 9 bases stayed unmatched. The CDR3 is CASSQGRSGDSSYNEQFF. Here the CDR3 DNA reads TGTGCCAGCAGCCAAGGAAGGAGCGGGGACTCCTCCTACAATGAGCAGTTCTTC.

A note on this clonotype: A junction boundary mismatches the germline segment, possibly from a read error. V gene TRBV27 combines with J gene TRBJ2-7; D is possibly TRBD1 or TRBD2 (7 bases each). There are 13 residues in the CDR3. In germline, CDR1 is MNHEY, CDR2 SMNVEV (reference sequence). This CDR3 is CTSSGTDYREQYF. The DNA for the CDR3 is TGTACCAGCAGCGGGACAGACTATAGGGAGCAGTACTTC.

This chain uses TRBV7-2 with TRBJ1-3; no clear D. Trimming removed 4 bases at V and 4 bases at J, with 14 bases between. The germline gives CDR1 SGHTA, CDR2 FQGNSA. There are 15 residues in the CDR3. The CDR3 sequence: CASSSPGGEGNTIYF. In nucleotides, the CDR3 is TGTGCCAGCAGCTCCCCGGGCGGGGAAGGAAACACCATATATTTT.

V is TRBV7-2 and J is TRBJ2-2; 8 bases are shared with TRBD1. The CDR3 loop spans 16 amino acids. The germline V gene has CDR1 SGHTA and CDR2 FQGNSA. Trimming at V came to 0 bases and at J to 5 bases, leaving 5 bases not matched to a gene. CDR3 sequence (DNA): TGTGCCAGCAGCTTAGCGGACAGGGTACGAACCGGGGAGCTGTTTTTT. This sequence encodes CASSLADRVRTGELFF. The entire variable domain, with the rest obtained from reference TRBV7-2 and TRBJ2-2, is as follows: GAGVSQSPSNKVTEKGKDVELRCDPISGHTALYWYRQSLGQGLEFLIYFQGNSAPDKSGLPSDRFSAERTGGSVSTLTIQRTQQEDSAVYLCASSLADRVRTGELFFGEGSRLTVL.

V and J are TRBV12-3 or TRBV12-4 and TRBJ2-3, with 12 bases aligning to TRBD1. The trim removed 7 bases at V and 4 bases at J, leaving 9 bases unmatched. This CDR3 spans 16 amino acids. This chain's CDR3 is CASITGTGGFADTQYF. DNA of the CDR3: TGTGCCAGCATCACGGGGACAGGGGGCTTCGCAGATACGCAGTATTTT.

V usage is TRBV28 and J usage is TRBJ1-1; the D is unclear. Germline V gene sequence: CDR1 MDHEN, CDR2 SYDVKM. Trimming removed 8 bases from V and 0 bases from J, with 10 bases in between. This CDR3 contains 13 residues. The DNA of the CDR3 is TGTGCCAGCCAAGGGATACTGAACACTGAAGCTTTCTTT. Residues: CASQGILNTEAFF.

This clonotype was observed many times. The rearrangement uses TRBV12-3 or TRBV12-4 and TRBJ1-1, with TRBD1 matching 8 bases. CDR3 size: 13 residues. V was clipped by 8 bases and J by 7 bases; unmatched bases: 9. DNA for the CDR3: TGTGCCAGCCGTATGGACAGGGACCGTGAAGCTTTCTTT. Encoded protein: CASRMDRDREAFF.

A few counts support this clonotype. This chain joins TRBV5-1 and TRBJ1-1; D possibly corresponds to TRBD1 (5 bases). The CDR3 is made up of 15 amino acids. From germline, CDR1 is SGHRS and CDR2 YFSETQ. Trimming pared 4 bases from V and 0 bases from J, leaving 13 bases between. CDR3 residues: CASSIGESLNTEAFF. The CDR3 DNA reads TGCGCCAGCAGCATAGGGGAGTCCCTGAACACTGAAGCTTTCTTT.

This clonotype was detected only a few times. The chain employs TRBV20-1 and TRBJ2-1; TRBD2 agrees at 13 bases. The junction had 11 bases not matched to a gene; V was cut back by 6 bases and J by 0 bases. The germline V gene encodes CDR1 DFQATT and CDR2 SNEGSKA (reference sequence). The CDR3 covers 18 residues. In DNA, the CDR3 is TGCAGTGCAATCCTGACTAGCGGGGGGCGATACTCCTACAATGAGCAGTTCTTC. Translating gives CSAILTSGGRYSYNEQFF.

The chain has TRBV12-3 or TRBV12-4 and TRBJ1-4; the D gene is possibly TRBD1 (6 bases). This CDR3 has 14 residues. The germline V and J ends were trimmed by 4 bases and 4 bases, with 10 bases remaining between them. CDR3 DNA sequence: TGTGCCAGCAGTTGGACAGACGATAATGAAAAACTGTTTTTT. Protein sequence: CASSWTDDNEKLFF.

Regarding this clonotype: One end of the junction does not line up with germline, which may come from a read error. The chain uses TRBV13 and TRBJ1-2; 7 bases agree with TRBD1. CDR1 and CDR2 from the germline V gene are PRHDT and FYEKMQ (reference sequence). The CDR3 covers 16 residues. For the CDR3, the DNA is TGTGCCATCAGCCTCTCACAGGGGCCATTTAACTATGGCTACACCTTC. Translated: CAISLSQGPFNYGYTF. The whole variable domain, remainder taken from reference TRBV13 and TRBJ1-2, is AAGVIQSPRHLIKEKRETATLKCYPIPRHDTVYWYQQGPGQDPQFLISFYEKMQSDKGSIPDRFSAQQFSDYHSELNMSSLELGDSALYFCAISLSQGPFNYGYTFGSGTRLTVV.

The V call is TRBV4-3, the J call TRBJ2-7; TRBD1 is a possible D gene (6 bases). This CDR3 has 15 amino acids. Trimming took 0 bases from V and 3 from J, leaving 12 bases between them. Germline V CDR1 and CDR2: LGHNA, YSLEER. CDR3 DNA: TGCGCCAGCAGCCAAGATGGTGGGGGCCTCTACGAGCAGTACTTC. It yields the protein CASSQDGGGLYEQYF.

This clonotype occurred a few times. This chain connects TRBV5-5 to TRBJ2-2; possible D gene TRBD1, 6 bases. The CDR3 extends over 16 amino acids. Germline CDR1 and CDR2: SGHKS and YYEKEE (reference sequence). Between the trimmed V and J ends, which lost 3 bases and 0 bases, there was a span of 12 bases. CDR3 DNA sequence: TGTGCCAGCAGCTCGGCAGGGGCCCCGAACACCGGGGAGCTGTTTTTT. Residues: CASSSAGAPNTGELFF.

V is TRBV20-1 and J is TRBJ2-5, with D perhaps matching TRBD2 (5 bases). The J call may be mistaken, given a closer DNA end match to TRBJ2-7. Germline V gene lookup returns CDR1 DFQATT and CDR2 SNEGSKA (reference sequence). The length of the CDR3 is 16 residues. Here the CDR3 reads CSARDMTTTTFYEQYF. As DNA, the CDR3 is TGCAGTGCTAGAGATATGACTACCACCACCTTCTACGAGCAGTACTTC.

This chain joins TRBV24-1 and TRBJ1-5, with no clear D. Germline CDR1 KGHDR, CDR2 SFDVKD. The CDR3 spans 17 residues. Trimming pared 3 bases from V and 5 bases from J, leaving 19 bases between. Written as DNA, the CDR3 is TGTGCCACCAGTGATAAGGACTCCCCGCCACCCCATCAGCCCCAGCATTTT. It encodes CATSDKDSPPPHQPQHF.